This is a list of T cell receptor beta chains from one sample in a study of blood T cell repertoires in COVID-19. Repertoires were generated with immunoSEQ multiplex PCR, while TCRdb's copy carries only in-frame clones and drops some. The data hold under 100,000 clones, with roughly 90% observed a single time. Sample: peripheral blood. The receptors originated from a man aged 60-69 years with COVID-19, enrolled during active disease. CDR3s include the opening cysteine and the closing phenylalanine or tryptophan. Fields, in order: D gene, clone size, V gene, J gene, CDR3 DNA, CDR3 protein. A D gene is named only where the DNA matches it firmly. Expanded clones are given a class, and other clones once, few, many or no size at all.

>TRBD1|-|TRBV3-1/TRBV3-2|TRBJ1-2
TGTGCCAGCAGCCACCGGGACAGGGGCTACACCTTC
CASSHRDRGYTF
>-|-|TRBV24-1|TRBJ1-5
TGTGCCGTCCGACAGGATCACAATCAGCCCCAGCATTTT
CAVRQDHNQPQHF
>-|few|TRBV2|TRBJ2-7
TGTGCCAGCAGTCTGGAGGGTGGGACCTCCTACGAGCAGTACTTC
CASSLEGGTSYEQYF
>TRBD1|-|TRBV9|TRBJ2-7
TGTGCCAGCAGCGCTGGACAGGGGGCCAGCGAGCAGTACTTC
CASSAGQGASEQYF
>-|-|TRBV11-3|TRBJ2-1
TGTGCCAGCAGCTTGCTCGGCTGGCCGCCCACGGGGCAGTTCTTC
CASSLLGWPPTGQFF
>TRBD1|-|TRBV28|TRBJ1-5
TGTGCCAGCAGTAAACCTAGGACAGGGGGCCTGAATCAGCCCCAGCATTTT
CASSKPRTGGLNQPQHF
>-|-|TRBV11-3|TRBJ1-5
TGTGCCAGCAGCTTAGGTTCGGAGGGTGGGAATCAGCCCCAGCATTTT
CASSLGSEGGNQPQHF
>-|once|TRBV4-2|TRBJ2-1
TGTGCCAGCAGCCAAGTGGCGGGCTCCTACAATGAGCAGTTCTTC
CASSQVAGSYNEQFF
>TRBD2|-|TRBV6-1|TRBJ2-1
TGTGCCAGCAGTGACCTAGCGGGAGGTTACAATGAGCAGTTCTTC
CASSDLAGGYNEQFF
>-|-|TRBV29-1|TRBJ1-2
TGCAGCGTTGAGGGGGGACGTGGCTACACCTTC
CSVEGGRGYTF
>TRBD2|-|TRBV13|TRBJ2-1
TGTGCCAGCAGCTTCGCGGGAGGCCCCTACAATGAGCAGTTCTTC
CASSFAGGPYNEQFF
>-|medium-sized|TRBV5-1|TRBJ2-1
TGCGCCAGCAGCTTGTCTGGGGGCGGACCTGACAATGAGCAGTTCTTC
CASSLSGGGPDNEQFF
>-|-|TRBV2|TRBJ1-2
TGTGCCAGCAGTGAAGCAAACAGGGCCCGACCTAACTATGGCTACACCTTC
CASSEANRARPNYGYTF
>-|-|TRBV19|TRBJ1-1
TGTGCCAGTAAGCTACAGGGAATGGACACTGAAGCTTTCTTT
CASKLQGMDTEAFF
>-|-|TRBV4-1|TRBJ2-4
TGCGCCAGCAGCCTCAATACGGGGGATGGCATTCAGTACTTC
CASSLNTGDGIQYF